The rows below give T cell receptor beta chains drawn from one sample of a study of blood T cell repertoires in COVID-19. Profiling relied on immunoSEQ multiplex PCR, and the TCRdb table lists in-frame clones only, not all of them. Among 85,000 to 100,000 clones listed, approximately 86% were seen once. The sequencing input was peripheral blood. These receptors all stem from a man aged 55 to 70 with acute or convalescent COVID-19. The CDR3 runs from the conserved cysteine through the conserved F or W. Fields, in order: V gene, D gene, J gene, clone size, CDR3 length, CDR3 protein, CDR3 DNA. The D gene is left open where the match is weak. Some rows have no size entry. The others give once, few or many, or a class for an expanded clone.

TRBV5-1	TRBD2	TRBJ2-7	NA	15	CASSPDGLAGYEQYF	TGCGCCAGCAGCCCGGACGGGCTAGCGGGCTACGAGCAGTACTTC
TRBV4-1	TRBD2	TRBJ2-3	NA	17	CASSQEVWLAGADTQYF	TGCGCCAGCAGCCAAGAGGTTTGGCTAGCGGGAGCAGATACGCAGTATTTT
TRBV28	NA	TRBJ2-3	NA	14	CASSLHPSADTQYF	TGTGCCAGCAGTTTACATCCCAGCGCAGATACGCAGTATTTT
TRBV11-2	NA	TRBJ2-5	once	13	CASSLALTGTQYF	TGTGCCAGCAGCTTAGCTCTCACGGGGACCCAGTACTTC
TRBV30	TRBD1	TRBJ1-3	NA	18	CAWSPLGQGLLSGNTIYF	TGTGCCTGGTCTCCCCTGGGACAGGGGTTATTAAGTGGAAACACCATATATTTT
TRBV4-1	TRBD1	TRBJ1-5	NA	15	CASSKGPGQGKPQHF	TGCGCCAGCAGCAAAGGTCCGGGACAGGGGAAGCCCCAGCATTTT
TRBV19	TRBD1	TRBJ1-2	NA	13	CASSIRTGYGYTF	TGTGCCAGTAGTATACGGACAGGGTATGGCTACACCTTC
TRBV6-5	TRBD2	TRBJ2-7	NA	13	CASRAGGSYEQYF	TGTGCCAGCAGGGCGGGAGGGTCCTACGAGCAGTACTTC
TRBV11-2	NA	TRBJ1-2	NA	15	CASSLDPTGYYGYTF	TGTGCCAGCAGCTTAGACCCGACAGGCTACTATGGCTACACCTTC
TRBV5-1	TRBD2	TRBJ2-1	NA	15	CASSGAGGAYNEQFF	TGCGCCAGCAGCGGAGCGGGGGGGGCCTACAATGAGCAGTTCTTC
TRBV4-2	NA	TRBJ2-7	NA	12	CASSQDAYEQYF	TGTGCCAGCAGCCAAGATGCGTACGAGCAGTACTTC
TRBV5-6	TRBD2	TRBJ2-1	NA	19	CASSRTGLAGSAPVNEQFF	TGTGCCAGCAGTCGAACCGGACTAGCGGGCTCAGCTCCCGTGAATGAGCAGTTCTTC
TRBV30	NA	TRBJ1-2	NA	15	CAWSVTFEGNYGYTF	TGTGCCTGGAGTGTAACGTTTGAGGGAAACTATGGCTACACCTTC
TRBV7-2	TRBD2	TRBJ2-3	NA	18	CASSPGTSGGASTDTQYF	TGTGCCAGCAGCCCAGGGACTAGCGGGGGGGCGAGCACAGATACGCAGTATTTT
TRBV28	NA	TRBJ2-7	NA	13	CASNRISSYEQYF	TGTGCCAGCAACCGTATCAGCTCCTACGAGCAGTACTTC
TRBV7-3	NA	TRBJ1-3	NA	15	CASSLRGGRGNTIYF	TGTGCCAGCAGCTTACGCGGGGGGCGAGGAAACACCATATATTTT
TRBV29-1	TRBD1	TRBJ1-5	once	15	CSVQTGGIGNQPQHF	TGCAGCGTGCAAACAGGGGGCATCGGCAATCAGCCCCAGCATTTT
TRBV6-6	TRBD1	TRBJ2-3	NA	15	CASRGQVLITDTQYF	TGTGCCAGCAGAGGACAGGTGTTAATTACAGATACGCAGTATTTT
TRBV12-3/TRBV12-4	NA	TRBJ1-1	NA	13	CASSLAQGTEAFF	TGTGCCAGCAGTTTAGCGCAGGGCACTGAAGCTTTCTTT
TRBV6-5	NA	TRBJ1-2	NA	14	CASSYRVGPGGYTF	TGTGCCAGCAGTTACCGGGTAGGTCCGGGAGGCTACACCTTC
TRBV15	TRBD1	TRBJ2-3	NA	15	CATSRRQGVGDTQYF	TGTGCCACCAGCAGGAGACAGGGTGTAGGAGATACGCAGTATTTT
TRBV11-2	NA	TRBJ2-3	NA	15	CASSLAGALTDTQYF	TGTGCCAGCAGCTTGGCAGGGGCCCTTACAGATACGCAGTATTTT
TRBV28	NA	TRBJ2-1	NA	14	CASSVQGAINEQFF	TGTGCCAGCAGTGTACAAGGGGCAATTAATGAGCAGTTCTTC
TRBV28	TRBD1	TRBJ1-6	NA	15	CASSPLDRGGKTLHF	TGTGCCAGCAGTCCGTTGGACAGGGGTGGTAAAACCCTCCACTTT
TRBV11-1	TRBD1	TRBJ1-5	once	15	CASSPGQDSNQPQHF	TGTGCCAGCAGCCCGGGACAGGATAGCAATCAGCCCCAGCATTTT
TRBV9	NA	TRBJ1-2	NA	14	CASSVAPGNYGYTF	TGTGCCAGCAGCGTAGCACCGGGAAACTATGGCTACACCTTC
TRBV6-1	NA	TRBJ1-3	NA	15	CASSEALGVWNTIYF	TGTGCCAGCAGTGAAGCGCTCGGGGTTTGGAACACCATATATTTT
TRBV29-1	NA	TRBJ1-5	few	15	CSVKDDPGGNQPQHF	TGCAGCGTTAAGGACGACCCCGGGGGCAATCAGCCCCAGCATTTT
TRBV18	TRBD1	TRBJ2-7	NA	17	CASSFLIPGTGGYEQYF	TGTGCCAGCTCATTCTTAATACCCGGGACAGGGGGCTACGAGCAGTACTTC
TRBV19	NA	TRBJ2-7	NA	13	CASITTPAYEQYF	TGTGCCAGTATAACGACTCCGGCCTACGAGCAGTACTTC
TRBV6-4	TRBD2	TRBJ2-3	NA	17	CASSATASGVSTDTQYF	TGTGCCAGCAGTGCCACCGCTAGCGGGGTTAGCACAGATACGCAGTATTTT
TRBV29-1	TRBD1	TRBJ2-2	NA	16	CSVTRIDRGRNGELFF	TGCAGCGTTACACGGATAGACAGGGGACGAAACGGGGAGCTGTTTTTT
TRBV11-2	NA	TRBJ1-2	NA	14	CASSSVQGGYGYTF	TGTGCCAGCAGCTCTGTGCAGGGCGGCTATGGCTACACCTTC
TRBV6-5	NA	TRBJ1-3	NA	15	CASTLPGISGNTIYF	TGTGCCAGCACCCTCCCAGGTATTTCTGGAAACACCATATATTTT
TRBV18	TRBD1	TRBJ2-7	NA	13	CASSPGDSYEQYF	TGTGCCAGCTCACCTGGGGACAGCTACGAGCAGTACTTC
TRBV6-5	NA	TRBJ2-3	NA	14	CASSHSAPGDTQYF	TGTGCCAGCAGCCACTCCGCCCCCGGAGATACGCAGTATTTT
TRBV12-3/TRBV12-4	TRBD1	TRBJ1-2	NA	13	CASRRDRGRGYTF	TGTGCCAGCAGGCGGGACAGGGGAAGGGGCTACACCTTC
TRBV5-6	NA	TRBJ2-3	NA	14	CASSSARATDTQYF	TGTGCCAGCAGCTCAGCCAGGGCCACAGATACGCAGTATTTT
TRBV16	TRBD1	TRBJ1-3	NA	14	CASSQDRGGNTIYF	TGTGCCAGCAGCCAAGACAGGGGTGGAAACACCATATATTTT
TRBV6-5	NA	TRBJ1-1	NA	12	CASSPGQLEAFF	TGTGCCAGCAGTCCTGGACAGCTGGAAGCTTTCTTT
TRBV2	TRBD2	TRBJ2-3	few	15	CASSILAGSTDTQYF	TGTGCCAGCAGTATCCTAGCGGGGAGCACAGATACGCAGTATTTT
TRBV2	TRBD1	TRBJ2-5	NA	15	CASSISDRVGETQYF	TGTGCCAGCAGTATTTCGGACAGGGTCGGAGAGACCCAGTACTTC
TRBV2	TRBD2	TRBJ2-1	NA	15	CASSENGRSYNEQFF	TGTGCCAGCAGTGAAAACGGGAGGTCCTACAATGAGCAGTTCTTC
TRBV3-1/TRBV3-2	NA	TRBJ2-7	NA	16	CASSPEFARPSYEQYF	TGTGCCAGCAGCCCAGAGTTTGCCAGGCCATCCTACGAGCAGTACTTC
TRBV27	TRBD2	TRBJ2-1	few	15	CASSPTRLANNEQFF	TGTGCCAGCAGTCCTACTCGACTAGCGAACAATGAGCAGTTCTTC
TRBV27	TRBD1	TRBJ1-2	NA	15	CASSWAGTGGNGYTF	TGTGCCAGCAGTTGGGCCGGGACAGGGGGCAATGGCTACACCTTC
TRBV3-1/TRBV3-2	NA	TRBJ2-7	NA	13	CASRGTGSYEQYF	TGTGCCAGCCGTGGCACAGGGTCCTACGAGCAGTACTTC
TRBV4-3	TRBD1	TRBJ1-4	NA	14	CASSARTGDEKLFF	TGCGCCAGCAGCGCCCGGACAGGGGATGAAAAACTGTTTTTT
TRBV6-2/TRBV6-3	TRBD1	TRBJ1-3	NA	16	CASSYGQGASGNTIYF	TGTGCCAGCAGTTACGGACAGGGGGCCTCTGGAAACACCATATATTTT
TRBV7-2	NA	TRBJ1-1	NA	12	CASSLDFPPAFF	TGTGCCAGCAGCTTAGACTTTCCCCCCGCTTTCTTT
TRBV7-2	NA	TRBJ2-7	NA	15	CASSLRGPSSYEQYF	TGTGCCAGCAGCTTGAGAGGCCCCAGCTCCTACGAGCAGTACTTC
TRBV14	TRBD1	TRBJ1-1	NA	14	CASSPGTVPLEAFF	TGTGCCAGCAGCCCCGGGACAGTACCCCTTGAAGCTTTCTTT